This T cell receptor beta chain was sequenced for a study of cytomegalovirus exposure and HLA in healthy donors. The overall study: Out of 150 million to 200 million T cells, an earlier analysis found about 120 million unique TCR beta sequences in total.

Points from the study as a whole: The authors later found most CMV-associated TCR beta chains appeared HLA-restricted.

Of note for this clone: Its specificity is unknown.

Primers included in the PCR were 60 Vbeta and 13 Jbeta primers. Some clones are missing from TCRdb's copy, which holds only in-frame ones; the method was immunoSEQ multiplex PCR. The data contain 150,000 to 200,000 clones, under 85% of them singletons. Sequenced sample: PBMCs. The sequence was collected from a human donor in good health.

The CDR3 DNA sequence: TGTGCCAGCAGTTACTCGGAAAGACAGGGCCTCCACTTT. Protein sequence: CASSYSERQGLHF. The rearrangement joins TRBV6-5 to TRBJ1-6; 7 bases map to TRBD1. In germline, CDR1 is MNHEY, CDR2 SVGAGI. The CDR3 covers 13 residues. With V trimmed by 0 bases and J by 15 bases, 5 bases remained unmatched.